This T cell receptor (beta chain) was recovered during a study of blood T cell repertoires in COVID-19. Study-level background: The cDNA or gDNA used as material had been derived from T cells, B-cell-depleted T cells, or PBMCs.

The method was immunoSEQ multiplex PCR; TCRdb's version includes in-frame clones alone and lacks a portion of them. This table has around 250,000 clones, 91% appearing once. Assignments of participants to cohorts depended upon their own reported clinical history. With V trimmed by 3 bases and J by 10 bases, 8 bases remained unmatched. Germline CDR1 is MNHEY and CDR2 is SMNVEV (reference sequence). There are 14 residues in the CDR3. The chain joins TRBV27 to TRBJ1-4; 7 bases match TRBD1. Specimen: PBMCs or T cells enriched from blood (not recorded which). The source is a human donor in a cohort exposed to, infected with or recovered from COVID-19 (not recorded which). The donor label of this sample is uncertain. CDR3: CASSFRDRPRKLFF. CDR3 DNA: TGTGCCAGCAGTTTCCGGGACAGACCCCGAAAACTGTTTTTT.